This record covers a single T cell receptor (beta chain). Its antigen is currently not known. Base qualities are not provided; no much larger clone lies one nucleotide away. This entry comes from a study of blood T cell repertoires in COVID-19 (dated by TCRdb to 2019 to 2021). Study-wide context: Collaborator samples came from the United States, Italy and Spain and covered acute and convalescent phases of COVID-19. The prospective study material was composed of cDNA or gDNA derived from T cells, B-cell-depleted T cells, or PBMCs. The dataset comprised deeply sampled blood TCRbeta repertoires from subjects exposed to, actively infected with, or recovered from COVID-19. The repertoires were released in a freely available public database intended as a resource for research on the immune response to SARS-CoV-2. The samples were drawn from two sources: the first 160 participants of the ongoing ImmuneRACE study, and fewer than 1,500 subjects contributed by 6 global collaborators. A de-identified subject ID, COVID-19 status, age in years and sex were almost always included in the sample metadata. Where HLA class I and class II types were available, the types were taken from metadata supplied by the sample provider, not from assay-based typing. The paper's findings and limits, for the study overall: Clinical and demographic metadata were provided uncurated, with the amount varying by source and participant.

V is cut by 5 bases and J by 1 base, and the space between the germline ends is 17 bases. Reading from cysteine to phenylalanine, the CDR3 counts 17 amino acids. Here the CDR3 DNA is all that survives: 51 bases in frame from base 1. As encoded in the germline V gene (reference sequence), CDR1 is MNHNY while CDR2 is SVGAGI. Whole blood was collected in K2EDTA tubes by collaborating institutions according to the institutions' own protocols. For TCRbeta analysis, collaborators shipped samples in one of three forms: frozen whole blood, isolated PBMCs, or DNA extracted from either of those sample types. TCRbeta CDR3 regions were amplified from genomic DNA using the immunoSEQ Assay, a bias-controlled multiplex PCR. In the source study's methods: Nucleated cell counts per sample were estimated from amplification of reference gene primers within the assay. To quantify the absolute abundance of each unique TCRbeta CDR3 rearrangement, sequence reads were collapsed and filtered. For each sample, productive Simpson clonality was calculated by taking the square root of Simpson's diversity index across productive rearrangements. In its TCRdb copy, this immuneACCESS table keeps in-frame sequences only and misses some clones. Where compared with another copy, unresolved V genes explain less than half of these, and the others have no known cause. V and J calls and clone size are those listed in that table; D and trimming were worked out from the DNA. In this sample the table shows 200,000 to 250,000 clones, under 85% of which occur a single time. The top ten hold over 4.5% of the sample.

In this chain, TRBV6-6 is recombined with TRBJ2-2; TRBD1 is possibly the D segment (6 matching bases). Sequenced sample: peripheral blood. This receptor was taken from a human donor in a cohort sampled during active COVID-19. CDR3 protein: CASSLVGAALNTGELFF. The bases are TGTGCCAGCAGTCTCGTGGGGGCAGCCTTGAACACCGGGGAGCTGTTTTTT.